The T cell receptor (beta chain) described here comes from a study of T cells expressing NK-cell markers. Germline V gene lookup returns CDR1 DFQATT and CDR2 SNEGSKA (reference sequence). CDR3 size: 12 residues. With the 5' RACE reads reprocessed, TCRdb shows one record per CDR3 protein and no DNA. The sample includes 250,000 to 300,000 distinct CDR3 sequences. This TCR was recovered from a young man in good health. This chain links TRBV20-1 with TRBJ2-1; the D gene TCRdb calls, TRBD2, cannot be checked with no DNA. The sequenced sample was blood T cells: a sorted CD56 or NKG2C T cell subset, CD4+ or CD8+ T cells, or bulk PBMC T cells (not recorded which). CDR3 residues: CSARPGPWEQFF.